A selection of T cell receptor beta chains follows, all from one sample in a study of vaccination and CD4 T cells after COVID-19. TCRdb recomputed calls from the PCR reads with MiXCR, one row per CDR3 protein. The sample lists about 16,000 distinct CDR3 sequences; less than 45% were seen once. Their antigens are not known. The source was CD4+ T cells from blood, cultured in vitro, collected before SARS-CoV-2 vaccination. These receptors came from a human donor who received a COVID-19 vaccine. CDR3s include the opening cysteine and the closing phenylalanine or tryptophan. Fields, in order: V gene, J gene, CDR3 length, clone size, CDR3 protein. Clone size is not always given. Where it is, it says once, few, many or a class for expanded clones.

>TRBV12-3/TRBV12-4|TRBJ2-5|16|-
CASSLRLAGIQETQYF
>TRBV11-3|TRBJ1-2|12|-
CASSLGVQGYTF
>TRBV12-3/TRBV12-4|TRBJ1-2|15|few
CASSPQGAAYNGYTF
>TRBV10-2|TRBJ2-2|14|once
CASSERGVGGELFF
>TRBV24-1|TRBJ2-2|14|medium-sized
CATSDPVHTGELFF
>TRBV24-1|TRBJ2-7|12|-
CATSDYGDEQYF
>TRBV10-3|TRBJ1-2|15|few
CAIRPGQGSDYGYTF
>TRBV19|TRBJ2-7|14|few
CASSIARQGYEQYF
>TRBV9|TRBJ1-1|16|-
CASSIGPGDMNTEAFF
>TRBV24-1|TRBJ2-3|15|-
CATSRRGDQFDTQYF
>TRBV6-1|TRBJ1-3|15|-
CASSPGYDSGNTIYF
>TRBV27|TRBJ2-2|18|-
CASSLRPGTSANTGELFF
>TRBV18|TRBJ2-1|13|-
CASSPTVYNEQFF
>TRBV24-1|TRBJ1-4|15|large
CATSDSDSLGAKLFF
>TRBV20-1|TRBJ2-6|19|-
CSARAPGTGGATGANVLTF
>TRBV27|TRBJ1-1|16|few
CASSLSSFWANTEAFF
>TRBV20-1|TRBJ1-1|13|-
CSATDRGNTEAFF
>TRBV25-1|TRBJ1-6|15|-
CASSEYSRGNSPLHF
>TRBV5-4|TRBJ1-1|13|-
CASSSNINTEAFF
>TRBV18|TRBJ1-3|17|-
CASSPLPGQESGNTIYF
>TRBV10-3|TRBJ1-2|13|few
CAIGRQGGDGYTF
>TRBV21-1|TRBJ1-2|16|-
CASSNYRRSNPYGYTF
>TRBV19|TRBJ2-3|15|few
CASTRTVGDTDTQYF
>TRBV19|TRBJ1-2|13|few
CASSGSLTYGYTF
>TRBV20-1|TRBJ2-3|11|few
CSARDLDTQYF
>TRBV19|TRBJ1-1|15|-
CASSRGQGALTEAFF
>TRBV7-2|TRBJ1-5|15|few
CASSLAPGGNQPQHF
>TRBV30|TRBJ1-6|13|few
CAWSGQGVTALHF
>TRBV9|TRBJ1-2|15|-
CASSPIDLLGYGYTF
>TRBV7-6|TRBJ2-3|15|-
CASSLAEGSTDTQYF
>TRBV12-5|TRBJ1-3|15|-
CASGLDLQRGNTIYF
>TRBV6-5|TRBJ1-2|14|once
CASSLGMGNYGYTF
>TRBV4-2|TRBJ2-1|15|-
CASSQAGTTNNEQFF
>TRBV7-2|TRBJ2-1|16|-
CASSLERDSRYNEQFF
>TRBV2|TRBJ1-1|13|-
CASSVGRDTEAFF
>TRBV6-1|TRBJ2-7|14|few
CASSGLRGPYEQYF
>TRBV30|TRBJ1-5|14|few
CAWSVLQGNQPQHF
>TRBV19|TRBJ1-2|17|-
CASSLPVSGTTNYGYTF
>TRBV20-1|TRBJ1-4|11|medium-sized
CSGTRDEKLFF
>TRBV24-1|TRBJ2-7|12|few
CATSEEGYEQYF
>TRBV30|TRBJ1-2|14|few
CAWIPPGGYGGYTF
>TRBV20-1|TRBJ2-5|13|few
CSAREFGGETQYF
>TRBV6-5|TRBJ2-1|13|-
CASSYFPSGGQFF
>TRBV19|TRBJ1-5|13|-
CASSGGLSQPQHF
>TRBV6-1|TRBJ2-2|13|-
CATHREDTGELFF
>TRBV5-1|TRBJ2-3|19|-
CASSTGLAGTRFSTDTQYF
>TRBV12-3/TRBV12-4|TRBJ2-5|12|-
CASSFPRETQYF
>TRBV27|TRBJ2-1|12|-
CASRDPSNEQFF
>TRBV20-1|TRBJ2-1|12|few
CSAAGGYNEQFF
>TRBV10-3|TRBJ2-7|15|few
CAISTIKGFYYEQYF
>TRBV10-1|TRBJ1-1|12|few
CASSEGGTEAFF
>TRBV20-1|TRBJ1-2|15|few
CSARDQGQGYYGYTF
>TRBV12-3/TRBV12-4|TRBJ1-2|14|few
CASTLAGSNYGYTF
>TRBV7-8|TRBJ1-5|16|-
CASSYRTANSNQPQHF
>TRBV18|TRBJ1-5|13|few
CASSPGTYQPQHF
>TRBV19|TRBJ2-4|15|-
CASSYRGRGKNIQYF
>TRBV23-1|TRBJ1-2|12|few
CASSHFEKGYTF